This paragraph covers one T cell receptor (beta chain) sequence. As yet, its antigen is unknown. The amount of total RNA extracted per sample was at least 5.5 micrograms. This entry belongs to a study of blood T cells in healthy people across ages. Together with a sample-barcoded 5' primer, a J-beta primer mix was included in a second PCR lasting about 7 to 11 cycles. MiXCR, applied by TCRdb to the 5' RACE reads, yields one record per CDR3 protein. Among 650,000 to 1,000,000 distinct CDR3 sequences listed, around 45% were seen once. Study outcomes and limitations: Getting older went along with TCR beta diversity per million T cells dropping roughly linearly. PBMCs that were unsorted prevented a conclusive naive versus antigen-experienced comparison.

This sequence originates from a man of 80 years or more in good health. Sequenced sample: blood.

The CDR3 loop is CASSPAASGQDTQYF. CDR3 coding DNA: TGTGCCAGCAGCCCAGCGGCTAGCGGTCAGGATACGCAGTATTTT. This chain links TRBV9 with TRBJ2-3; 7 nucleotides line up with TRBD2. Germline CDR1 is SGDLS and CDR2 is YYNGEE. The CDR3 is made up of 15 amino acids. Trimming cost V 4 bases and J 6 bases; bases outside gene matches: 11.